This T cell receptor beta chain originates from a study of T cell repertoires in cytomegalovirus infection. The overall study: It was the public TCR beta signatures that indicated both CMV infection and matching HLA type.

TCRdb ran MiXCR on the reads and lists one entry per CDR3 protein. This sample yields 600,000 to 800,000 distinct CDR3 sequences, of which about 24% are seen a single time; 7% to 9% belongs to the top ten. The junction had 7 bases not matched to a gene; V was cut back by 5 bases and J by 8 bases. The CDR3 is 14 amino acids. This clonotype was found many times. Sequenced: CD8+ T cells from PBMCs. The receptor's source is a human donor in good health (CMV status not recorded). Some clones in this sample may be carry-over from other donors' samples. This sequence joins TRBV12-3 or TRBV12-4 and TRBJ1-2, with TRBD1 matching over 11 bases. CDR3 nucleotides: TGTGCCAGCAGTCTAGGACAGGGGGCGTGGGGCTACACCTTC. Amino acid sequence: CASSLGQGAWGYTF.